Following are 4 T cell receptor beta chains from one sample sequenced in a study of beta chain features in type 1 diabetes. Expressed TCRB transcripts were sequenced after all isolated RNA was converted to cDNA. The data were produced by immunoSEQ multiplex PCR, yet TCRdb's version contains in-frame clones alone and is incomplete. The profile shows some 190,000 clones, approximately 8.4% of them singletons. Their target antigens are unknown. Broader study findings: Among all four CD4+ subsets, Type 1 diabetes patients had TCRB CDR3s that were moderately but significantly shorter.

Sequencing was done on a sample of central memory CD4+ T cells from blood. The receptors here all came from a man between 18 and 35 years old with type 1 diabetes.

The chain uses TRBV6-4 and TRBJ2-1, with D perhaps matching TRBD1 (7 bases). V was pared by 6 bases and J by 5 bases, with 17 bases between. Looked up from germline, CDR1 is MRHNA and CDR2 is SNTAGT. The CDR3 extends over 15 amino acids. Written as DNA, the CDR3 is TGTGCCAGCAGCCACGCAAGCAGGGGGGACAATGAGCAGTTCTTC. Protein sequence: CASSHASRGDNEQFF.

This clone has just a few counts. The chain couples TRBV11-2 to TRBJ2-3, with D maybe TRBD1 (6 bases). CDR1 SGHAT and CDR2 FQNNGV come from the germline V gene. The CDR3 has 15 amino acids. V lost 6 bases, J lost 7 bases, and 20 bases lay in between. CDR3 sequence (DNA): TGTGCCAGCAGTCGAGTCTCAGGGGCAGGGAATACGCAGTATTTT. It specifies CASSRVSGAGNTQYF. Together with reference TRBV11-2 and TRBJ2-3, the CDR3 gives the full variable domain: EAGVAQSPRYKIIEKRQSVAFWCNPISGHATLYWYQQILGQGPKLLIQFQNNGVVDDSQLPKDRFSAERLKGVDSTLKIQPAKLEDSAVYLCASSRVSGAGNTQYFGPGTRLTVL.

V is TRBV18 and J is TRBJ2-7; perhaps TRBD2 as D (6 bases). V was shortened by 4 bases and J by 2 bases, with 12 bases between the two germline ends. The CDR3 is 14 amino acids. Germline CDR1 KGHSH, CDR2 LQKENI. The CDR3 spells CASSRGAVTYEQYF. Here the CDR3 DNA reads TGTGCCAGCTCACGCGGGGCCGTGACCTACGAGCAGTACTTC.

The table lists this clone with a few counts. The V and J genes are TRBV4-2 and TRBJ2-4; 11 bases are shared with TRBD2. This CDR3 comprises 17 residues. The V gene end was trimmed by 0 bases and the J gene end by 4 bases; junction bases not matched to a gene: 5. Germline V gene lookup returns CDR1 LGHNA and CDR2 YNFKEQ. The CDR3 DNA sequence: TGTGCCAGCAGCCAAGATGCTAGCGGGGGGCTTAAAAACATTCAGTACTTC. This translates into CASSQDASGGLKNIQYF.